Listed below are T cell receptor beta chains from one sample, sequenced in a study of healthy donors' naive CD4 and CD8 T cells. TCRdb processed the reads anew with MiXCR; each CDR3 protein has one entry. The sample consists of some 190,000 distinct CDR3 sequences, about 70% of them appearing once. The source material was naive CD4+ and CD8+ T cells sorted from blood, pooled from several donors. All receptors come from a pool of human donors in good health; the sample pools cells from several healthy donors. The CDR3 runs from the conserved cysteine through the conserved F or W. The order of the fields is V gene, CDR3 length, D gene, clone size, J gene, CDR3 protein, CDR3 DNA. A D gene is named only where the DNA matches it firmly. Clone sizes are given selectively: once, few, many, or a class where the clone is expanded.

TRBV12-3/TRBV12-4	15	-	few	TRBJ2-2	CASSSADRNTGELFF	TGTGCCAGCAGTTCCGCGGACAGGAACACCGGGGAGCTGTTTTTT
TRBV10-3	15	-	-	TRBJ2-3	CAISATGLTTDTQYF	TGTGCCATCAGTGCAACCGGACTAACAACAGATACGCAGTATTTT
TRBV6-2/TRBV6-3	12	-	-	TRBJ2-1	CASSYIVDEQFF	TGTGCCAGCAGTTACATAGTTGATGAGCAGTTCTTC
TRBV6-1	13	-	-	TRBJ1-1	CASRDTSNTEAFF	TGTGCCAGCAGGGACACCTCAAACACTGAAGCTTTCTTT
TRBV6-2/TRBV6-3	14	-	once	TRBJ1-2	CASSYSTINYGYTF	TGTGCCAGCAGTTACTCGACAATTAACTATGGCTACACCTTC
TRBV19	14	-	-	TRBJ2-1	CASSMGYRSNEQFF	TGTGCCAGTAGTATGGGATATAGGAGCAATGAGCAGTTCTTC
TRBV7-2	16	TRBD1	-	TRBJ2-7	CASSLTGTGGLVEQYF	TGTGCCAGCAGCTTGACCGGGACAGGAGGCCTAGTTGAGCAGTACTTC
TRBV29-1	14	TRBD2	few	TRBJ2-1	CSVEDPVAGIEQFF	TGCAGCGTTGAAGATCCGGTAGCGGGGATTGAGCAGTTCTTC
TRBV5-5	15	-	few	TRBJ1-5	CASSFQGLDNQPQHF	TGTGCCAGCAGCTTTCAGGGTTTGGACAATCAGCCCCAGCATTTT
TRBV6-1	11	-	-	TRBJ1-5	CASNVGQPQHF	TGTGCCAGCAATGTAGGCCAGCCCCAGCATTTT
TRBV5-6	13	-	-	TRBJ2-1	CASSLWTANEQFF	TGTGCCAGCAGCTTGTGGACAGCGAATGAGCAGTTCTTC
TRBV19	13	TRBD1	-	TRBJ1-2	CASRGQGNYGYTF	TGTGCCAGTAGAGGACAGGGGAACTATGGCTACACCTTC
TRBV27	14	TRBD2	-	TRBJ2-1	CASSSRAGVDEQFF	TGTGCCAGCAGTTCCCGTGCGGGAGTCGACGAGCAGTTCTTC
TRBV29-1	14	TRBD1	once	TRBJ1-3	CSVRWDRAGNTIYF	TGCAGCGTTCGATGGGACAGGGCTGGAAACACCATATATTTT
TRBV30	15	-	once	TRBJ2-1	CAWTDPGHGLNEQFF	TGTGCCTGGACCGACCCGGGACACGGGTTGAATGAGCAGTTCTTC
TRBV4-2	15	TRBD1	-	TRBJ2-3	CASRLQDRVSDTQYF	TGTGCCAGCAGGCTCCAGGACAGGGTTTCAGATACGCAGTATTTT
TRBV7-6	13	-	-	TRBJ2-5	CASSLVGTETQYF	TGTGCCAGCAGCTTAGTAGGGACGGAGACCCAGTACTTC
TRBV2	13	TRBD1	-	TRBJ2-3	CASTDDRVDTQYF	TGTGCCAGCACCGACGACAGGGTAGATACGCAGTATTTT
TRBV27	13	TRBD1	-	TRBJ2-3	CASSFQGADTQYF	TGTGCCAGCAGTTTCCAGGGGGCAGATACGCAGTATTTT
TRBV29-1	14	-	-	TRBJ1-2	CSVEGWGDLNNYTF	TGCAGCGTTGAAGGGTGGGGCGACCTGAATAACTACACCTTC
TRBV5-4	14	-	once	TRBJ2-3	CANSPDLNTDTQYF	TGTGCCAACAGCCCAGACTTAAACACAGATACGCAGTATTTT
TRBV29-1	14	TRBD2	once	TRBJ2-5	CSGGLAGVRETQYF	TGCAGCGGTGGACTAGCGGGAGTCAGGGAGACCCAGTACTTC
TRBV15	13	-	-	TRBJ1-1	CATSRVGGTEAFF	TGTGCCACCAGCAGAGTCGGAGGCACTGAAGCTTTCTTT
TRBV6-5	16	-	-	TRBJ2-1	CASSEAGTGDYNEQFF	TGTGCCAGCAGCGAAGCCGGGACCGGCGATTACAATGAGCAGTTCTTC
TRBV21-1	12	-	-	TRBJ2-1	CASYTSSHEQFF	TGTGCCAGCTATACTAGCTCCCATGAGCAGTTCTTC
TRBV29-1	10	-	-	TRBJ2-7	CSVEGDEQYF	TGCAGCGTTGAAGGGGACGAGCAGTACTTC
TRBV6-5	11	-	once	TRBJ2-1	CASSQPGEQFF	TGTGCCAGCAGCCAACCCGGGGAGCAGTTCTTC
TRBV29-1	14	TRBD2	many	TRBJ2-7	CSAWTSGGSYEQYF	TGCAGCGCCTGGACTAGCGGCGGATCCTACGAGCAGTACTTC
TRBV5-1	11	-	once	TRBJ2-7	CASSIDNEQYF	TGCGCCAGCAGCATTGACAACGAGCAGTACTTC
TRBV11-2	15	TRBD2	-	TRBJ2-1	CASQGLAGKYNEQFF	TGTGCCAGCCAAGGACTAGCGGGGAAGTACAATGAGCAGTTCTTC
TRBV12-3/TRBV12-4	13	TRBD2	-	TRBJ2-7	CASRASGTYEQYF	TGTGCCAGCAGGGCTAGCGGTACCTACGAGCAGTACTTC
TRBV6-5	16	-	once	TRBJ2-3	CASSSVDSLPGDTQYF	TGTGCCAGCAGTTCCGTGGACAGCCTGCCGGGAGATACGCAGTATTTT
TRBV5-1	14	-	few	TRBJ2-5	CASSLGQGQETQYF	TGCGCCAGCAGCTTGGGGCAGGGACAAGAGACCCAGTACTTC
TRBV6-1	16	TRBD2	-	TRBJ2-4	CASSRTSGRSENIQYF	TGTGCCAGCAGCCGGACTAGCGGGAGATCCGAGAACATTCAGTACTTC
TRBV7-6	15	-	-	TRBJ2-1	CASSVGVSSYNEQFF	TGTGCCAGCAGCGTCGGGGTTAGCTCCTACAATGAGCAGTTCTTC
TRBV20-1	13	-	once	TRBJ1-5	CSAEDSSNQPQHF	TGCAGTGCTGAGGACAGTAGCAATCAGCCCCAGCATTTT
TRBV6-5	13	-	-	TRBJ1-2	CASSYQGVYGYTF	TGTGCCAGCAGTTACCAGGGTGTGTATGGCTACACCTTC
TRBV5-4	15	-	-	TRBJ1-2	CASSFIPRVSYGYTF	TGTGCCAGCAGCTTTATACCTCGGGTGTCCTATGGCTACACCTTC
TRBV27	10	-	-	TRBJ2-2	CATKAGELFF	TGTGCCACGAAGGCCGGGGAGCTGTTTTTT
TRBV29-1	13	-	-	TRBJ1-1	CSVTTDWNTEAFF	TGCAGCGTTACGACAGACTGGAACACTGAAGCTTTCTTT
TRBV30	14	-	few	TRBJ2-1	CAWSLIIWGDEQFF	TGTGCCTGGAGCCTTATAATTTGGGGCGATGAGCAGTTCTTC
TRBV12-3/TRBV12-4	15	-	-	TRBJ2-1	CASSLGRHSYNEQFF	TGTGCCAGCAGTTTAGGACGCCACTCCTACAATGAGCAGTTCTTC
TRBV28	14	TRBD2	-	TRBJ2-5	CASSRTSGWETQYF	TGTGCCAGCAGTAGGACTAGCGGGTGGGAGACCCAGTACTTC
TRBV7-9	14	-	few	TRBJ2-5	CASSLRDHQETQYF	TGTGCCAGCAGCCTCCGGGACCACCAAGAGACCCAGTACTTC
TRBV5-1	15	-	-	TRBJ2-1	CASSLEADRYNEQFF	TGTGCCAGCAGCTTGGAGGCGGACAGATACAATGAGCAGTTCTTC
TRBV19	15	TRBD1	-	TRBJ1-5	CASSRGQGVAQPQHF	TGTGCCAGTAGCCGAGGACAGGGGGTGGCTCAGCCCCAGCATTTT
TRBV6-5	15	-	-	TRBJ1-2	CASSGTPRGLNGYTF	TGTGCCAGCAGCGGGACCCCCCGGGGGCTGAATGGCTACACCTTC
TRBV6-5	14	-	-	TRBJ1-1	CASRRAGMNTEAFF	TGTGCCAGCAGAAGGGCAGGGATGAACACTGAAGCTTTCTTT